This TCR beta chain derives from a study of T cell repertoires in cytomegalovirus infection. Overall study results and limits: The study found HLA-C-restricted CMV-specific TCR beta clonotypes dominating the ex vivo response.

TCRdb re-analysed the reads in MiXCR, keeping a single row per CDR3 protein. The sample records some 280,000 distinct CDR3 sequences, approximately 13% being singletons. With regard to this clonotype: Its cognate antigen is unknown.

The sample consisted of PBMCs. The source is a human donor in good health (CMV status not recorded). Some clones in this sample may be carry-over from other donors' samples.

CDR3 sequence: CATSDLGSVSYNEQFF. CDR3 coding DNA: TGTGCCACCAGTGATTTGGGGAGTGTTTCCTACAATGAGCAGTTCTTC. The chain combines TRBV24-1 with TRBJ2-1; D perhaps matches TRBD2 (5 bases). V lost 0 bases and J lost 1, with 9 bases in between. The CDR3 is 16 residues long. The germline V gene encodes CDR1 KGHDR and CDR2 SFDVKD.